Here is one TCR beta chain with its context. The V gene's germline CDR1 is SGHVS and CDR2 FQNEAQ. The V end was cut by 5 bases, the J end by 7 bases, with 17 bases between. The CDR3 extends over 14 amino acids. This specimen comes from a study of blood T cell repertoires in COVID-19. Study at large: Acute-phase and convalescent COVID-19 samples originated in the United States, Italy and Spain. PBMCs, B-cell-depleted T cells, or T cells provided the cDNA or gDNA that made up the material.

This table comes from immunoSEQ multiplex PCR, and its TCRdb copy is limited to in-frame clones, with some not included. In the table there are about 34,000 clones, 80% to 95% of which are singletons. The sequenced sample was peripheral blood. This TCR was recovered from an elderly man with acute or convalescent COVID-19. The chain couples TRBV7-8 to TRBJ1-1; possibly TRBD1 for D (5 bases). The CDR3 loop reads CASSPEAGRGEAFF. DNA for the CDR3: TGTGCCAGCAGCCCCGAGGCGGGACGAGGTGAAGCTTTCTTT.